These T cell receptor beta chains were read from a single sample in a study of beta chain features in type 1 diabetes. Repertoires were generated with immunoSEQ multiplex PCR, while TCRdb's copy carries only in-frame clones and drops some. The table lists fewer than 400,000 clones, roughly 8% of them singletons. Material: central memory CD4+ T cells from blood. Every receptor here comes from a woman aged 18-30 years in good health. CDR3s include the opening cysteine and the closing phenylalanine or tryptophan. D genes are given only for firm matches. Rows give clone size only sometimes, using once, few, many, or a class for an expanded clone.

j_gene,abundance,d_gene,v_gene,CDR3aa,CDR3nt
TRBJ2-7,-,-,TRBV5-8,CASSQVGYQYEQYF,TGTGCCAGCAGCCAAGTTGGCTACCAATACGAGCAGTACTTC
TRBJ2-3,few,TRBD2,TRBV5-1,CASSLVVSGTIAGAADTQYF,TGCGCCAGCAGCTTGGTCGTTTCCGGGACTATAGCGGGAGCAGCGGATACGCAGTATTTT
TRBJ2-7,-,TRBD2,TRBV29-1,CSATSGVQEQYF,TGCAGCGCCACTAGCGGGGTTCAGGAGCAGTACTTC
TRBJ2-6,-,-,TRBV28,CASSWAGANVLTF,TGTGCCAGCAGTTGGGCAGGGGCCAACGTCCTGACTTTC
TRBJ2-1,-,-,TRBV18,CASSESLGSYNEQFF,TGTGCCAGCTCAGAATCGTTGGGCTCCTACAATGAGCAGTTCTTC
TRBJ1-2,-,TRBD1,TRBV23-1,CASSPRGGTVNYGYTF,TGCGCCAGCAGTCCCAGGGGGGGTACGGTGAACTATGGCTACACCTTC
TRBJ2-1,few,-,TRBV7-9,CASSSSSYNEQFF,TGTGCCAGCAGTTCCAGCTCCTACAATGAGCAGTTCTTC
TRBJ2-1,many,-,TRBV14,CASSQDPQYYNEQFF,TGTGCCAGCAGCCAAGACCCTCAGTACTACAATGAGCAGTTCTTC
TRBJ1-4,-,TRBD1,TRBV4-1,CASSQGTEEKLFF,TGCGCCAGCAGCCAGGGGACAGAAGAAAAACTGTTTTTT
TRBJ1-1,few,-,TRBV15,CATSRGFQGRTEAFF,TGTGCCACCAGCAGAGGTTTTCAGGGAAGGACTGAAGCTTTCTTT
TRBJ2-1,few,TRBD2,TRBV7-3,CASSLGLAEAGEQFF,TGTGCCAGCAGCTTGGGTCTAGCGGAGGCCGGTGAGCAGTTCTTC
TRBJ2-2,-,-,TRBV4-3,CASSEGSGPGELFF,TGCGCCAGCAGCGAAGGGTCTGGACCCGGGGAGCTGTTTTTT
TRBJ2-3,-,-,TRBV15,CATSRRTGSSTDTQYF,TGTGCCACCAGCAGGCGTACAGGGTCTAGCACAGATACGCAGTATTTT
TRBJ2-4,-,TRBD1,TRBV7-3,CASSTRQGAGTLAKNIQYF,TGTGCCAGCAGCACCAGACAGGGGGCCGGAACGTTAGCCAAAAACATTCAGTACTTC
TRBJ2-7,-,-,TRBV6-5,CASSYSNRYEQYF,TGTGCCAGCAGTTACTCTAATCGTTACGAGCAGTACTTC
TRBJ2-2,few,-,TRBV9,CASTFISPGELFF,TGTGCCAGCACCTTCATTAGTCCCGGGGAGCTGTTTTTT
TRBJ2-1,many,TRBD2,TRBV14,CASSQLAGGTNEQFF,TGTGCCAGCAGCCAACTAGCGGGAGGCACGAATGAGCAGTTCTTC
TRBJ1-4,-,TRBD1,TRBV6-1,CASSLYRRTGEKLFF,TGTGCCAGCAGTTTATACCGGCGGACAGGTGAAAAACTGTTTTTT
TRBJ2-7,-,TRBD1,TRBV5-1,CASSLGQGVREQYF,TGCGCCAGCAGCTTGGGGCAGGGGGTACGCGAGCAGTACTTC
TRBJ2-3,-,-,TRBV7-3,CASKSGGTDTQYF,TGTGCCAGCAAGAGCGGAGGCACAGATACGCAGTATTTT